Sequencing of this T cell receptor beta chain was carried out in a study of breast tumors, draining lymph nodes, adjacent tissues. Axillary draining lymph nodes of breast cancer patients supplied the node samples. TCRdb called the multiplex PCR reads again in MiXCR, with one record for every CDR3 protein. The sample comprises 190,000 or so distinct CDR3 sequences, roughly 29% of which are singletons, and around 4.5% rests with the top ten. CDR3 length equals 16 residues. Per germline, CDR1 KGHDR and CDR2 SFDVKD. The V gene lost 2 bases and the J gene lost 6 bases, with 16 bases spanning the gap. The sample holds many counts of this clonotype. What it recognizes is unknown. Study-wide points: Tumor TCR diversity was below lymph nodes but above nontumor tissue. Data fit most tumor T cells coming from lymph node, expanding in tumor. Tumor T cell lymph node origin was a supported hypothesis, not proven.

The TCR was taken from a female donor with breast cancer. Some clones in this sample may be carry-over from other donors' samples. The chain links TRBV24-1 to TRBJ1-5; D is perhaps TRBD1 (5 bases). The sequencing input was axillary lymph node tissue. CDR3 loop: CATSDSGGGGGQPQHF. Written as DNA, the CDR3 is TGTGCCACCAGTGATTCGGGCGGGGGGGGTGGTCAGCCCCAGCATTTT.